Shown below are 11 T cell receptor beta chains from a single sample sequenced in a study of cytomegalovirus exposure and HLA in healthy donors. The data were produced by immunoSEQ multiplex PCR, yet TCRdb's version contains in-frame clones alone and is incomplete. The sample yields approximately 44,000 clones, just over 85% seen once. Sequencing input: PBMCs. The receptors were sampled from a woman between 25 and 40 years old in good health and CMV-seronegative.

The genes are TRBV6-1 and TRBJ1-5; weak D call: TRBD1 (6 bases). Trimming removed 10 bases from V and 7 bases from J, with 23 bases in between. Germline loops: CDR1 MNHNS, CDR2 SASEGT. The CDR3 sequence is 15 residues long. The CDR3 DNA is TGTGCCATCGCTGTTTTGGGGGCGGAGTGGCAGCCCCAGCATTTT. Its translation: CAIAVLGAEWQPQHF.

This chain links TRBV5-1 with TRBJ1-3; D ambiguous. Trimming removed 3 bases from V and 0 bases from J, with 10 bases in between. This CDR3 has 15 residues. The germline V gene has CDR1 SGHRS and CDR2 YFSETQ. This CDR3 is CASSSSGLSGNTIYF. As DNA, the CDR3 is TGCGCCAGCAGCTCTTCAGGCCTCTCTGGAAACACCATATATTTT.

V gene TRBV4-1 combines with J gene TRBJ2-1; D is ambiguous. CDR1 is MGHRA and CDR2 is YSYEKL in the germline V gene. The CDR3 sequence is 15 residues long. Deletions cut 1 base from V and 10 bases from J, with 17 bases between. CDR3 coding DNA: TGCGCCAGCAGCCAAGTTTTGGGCCCTTCTGAAGAGCAGTTCTTC. Translating gives CASSQVLGPSEEQFF.

The rearrangement joins TRBV25-1 to TRBJ1-2; no reliable D call. Germline V gives CDR1 MGHDK, CDR2 SYGVNS. The CDR3 is made up of 13 amino acids. Trimming removed 8 bases at V and 3 bases at J, with 13 bases between. CDR3 sequence (DNA): TGTGCCAGCTCCGGCGACTTCGACTATGGCTACACCTTC. It specifies CASSGDFDYGYTF.

This clone was observed a few times. The chain links TRBV9 to TRBJ1-3, with 7 positions matching TRBD1. This CDR3 has 12 residues. V lost 3 bases, J lost 8 bases, and 2 bases stayed unmatched. Germline CDR1 and CDR2: SGDLS and YYNGEE. DNA of the CDR3: TGTGCCAGCAGCGCCAGGGGGGACACCATATATTTT. Protein: CASSARGDTIYF.

The chain combines TRBV6-6 with TRBJ2-7; 9 nucleotides line up with TRBD1. Germline values: CDR1 MNHNY, CDR2 SVGAGI (reference sequence). This CDR3 has 14 residues. V gave up 2 bases and J gave up 5 bases; unmatched junction bases: 4. The CDR3 reads CASSYIQGADEQYF. DNA for the CDR3: TGTGCCAGCAGTTACATACAGGGGGCCGACGAGCAGTACTTC.

The rearrangement uses TRBV5-1 and TRBJ2-7; TRBD1 matches at 7 bases. CDR1 is SGHRS, CDR2 YFSETQ, per germline. The length of the CDR3 is 15 residues. Trimming cost V 0 bases and J 5 bases; bases outside gene matches: 8. The CDR3 protein is CASSLEGGRWDEQYF. Written as DNA, the CDR3 is TGCGCCAGCAGCTTGGAAGGGGGCAGGTGGGACGAGCAGTACTTC. Full variable domain (missing parts from reference TRBV5-1 and TRBJ2-7): KAGVTQTPRYLIKTRGQQVTLSCSPISGHRSVSWYQQTPGQGLQFLFEYFSETQRNKGNFPGRFSGRQFSNSRSEMNVSTLELGDSALYLCASSLEGGRWDEQYFGPGTRLTVT.

The chain joins TRBV7-8 to TRBJ2-3; unclear D gene. From germline, CDR1 is SGHVS and CDR2 FQNEAQ. There are 18 residues in the CDR3. V lost 1 base and J 0 bases, leaving 17 bases between the germline ends. The DNA of the CDR3 is TGTGCCAGCAGCTTAGAAGGCCCTCTAGTGACTAGCACAGATACGCAGTATTTT. Translating it yields CASSLEGPLVTSTDTQYF. Looking up the rest from reference TRBV7-8 and TRBJ2-3 gives the full variable domain: GAGVSQSPRYKVAKRGQDVALRCDPISGHVSLFWYQQALGQGPEFLTYFQNEAQLDKSGLPSDRFFAERPEGSVSTLKIQRTQQEDSAVYLCASSLEGPLVTSTDTQYFGPGTRLTVL.

This clone appeared once. The chain employs TRBV7-9 and TRBJ2-3; 7 bases map to TRBD1. J gave up 1 base and V 5 bases, and 3 bases lay outside the gene matches. This CDR3 contains 14 residues. Germline V CDR1 and CDR2: SEHNR, FQNEAQ (reference sequence). The CDR3 loop reads CASSPGQGTDTQYF. The CDR3, as DNA: TGTGCCAGCAGCCCAGGACAGGGCACAGATACGCAGTATTTT.

The V call is TRBV4-1, the J call TRBJ2-7; D possibly corresponds to TRBD2 (6 bases). The V gene lost 4 bases and the J gene lost 0 bases, with 10 bases spanning the gap. The CDR3 runs to 14 residues. Germline assignment: CDR1 MGHRA and CDR2 YSYEKL. The DNA of the CDR3 is TGCGCCAGCAGCCTGGGACTCTCCTCCTACGAGCAGTACTTC. It codes for CASSLGLSSYEQYF.

This clone was detected a few times. Written as DNA, the CDR3 is TGTGCCAGCAGCCCTCCAGGGTCGGGGGCCAACGTCCTGACTTTC. This gives the protein CASSPPGSGANVLTF. This chain links TRBV2 with TRBJ2-6, with D possibly matching TRBD1 (5 bases). Trimming stripped 6 bases from V and 4 bases from J, with 13 bases between. The germline V gene encodes CDR1 SNHLY and CDR2 FYNNEI. The CDR3 sequence is 15 residues long.